What follows describes a single T cell receptor (beta chain). Its antigen is unidentified. The PCR used 60 Vbeta and 13 Jbeta primers. Method: immunoSEQ multiplex PCR; TCRdb's copy keeps in-frame clones and lacks some. The sample table sets out about 150,000 clones. Deletions cut 6 bases from V and 2 bases from J, with 11 bases between. In germline, CDR1 is MNHNY, CDR2 SVGAGI (reference sequence). The CDR3 covers 13 residues. This entry is derived from a study of cytomegalovirus exposure and HLA in healthy donors. Study conclusions and caveats: Later analysis associated a missense DCLRE1C variant with TCR beta V- and J-gene trimming.

The TCR was taken from a man younger than 45 in good health and CMV-seronegative. The rearrangement uses TRBV6-6 and TRBJ2-7; D is undetermined. Sequences were obtained from PBMCs. The CDR3 sequence is CASRAGSAYEQYF. The DNA of the CDR3 is TGTGCCAGCAGGGCAGGCTCTGCCTACGAGCAGTACTTC.